This T cell receptor (beta chain) derives from a study of cytomegalovirus exposure and HLA in healthy donors (dated by TCRdb to the late 2010s). In the study overall: According to an earlier analysis of a few hundred of the donors, some 180 million T cells yielded 117 million unique TCR beta sequences and roughly 280 Gb of sequence data. An early release that covered fewer than 750 HLA-typed donors contained about 290 gigabases of sequencing data and about 84 million unique TCR sequences. Of the roughly 400 genotyped donors, roughly 80% fell in the genetic ancestry cluster associated with self-reported Caucasian donors. The study aimed to test whether cataloging public T cell receptors could reveal signatures of past pathogen exposure. The study used immunosequencing to profile the T cell repertoires of several hundred subjects and linked those repertoires to cytomegalovirus serostatus. A separate validation cohort of roughly 120 different subjects was used in addition to the 666-subject first cohort. To predict cytomegalovirus infection status, the study combined high-throughput TCR immunosequencing, statistical association of individual TCRs with disease status, and machine learning. In a later analysis, previously published TCR beta repertoires from more than 500 donors were re-analyzed and high-resolution HLA genotyping was added so that TCR occurrence patterns could be studied. Rather than drawing on any new phenotypic data, the later analysis identified candidate immune exposures from TCR beta sequences and the way those sequences occurred across donors. An earlier analysis of a few hundred of the donors applied high-throughput TCR beta sequencing to assess whether each TCR beta V gene segment acted as functional or pseudogenic. Donor age, sex, ethnicity and CMV serostatus were compiled alongside the repertoire data. Genome-wide SNP genotypes for about three fifths of the roughly 670 donors were used in a later genetic analysis, which treated that subset as a discovery cohort. Every repertoire in the discovery cohort had been generated on one and the same sequencing platform. Class I and class II HLA loci were covered by the typing at four-digit resolution. Typing coverage differed by locus: A, B, C, DRB1 and DQB1 were typed in about 620-630 donors, DQA1 in about 500, DPA1 in some 570, and DPB1 in approximately 450. Roughly 5 DR-DQ haplotypes were treated as single units for association and clustering because of strong linkage in the cohort. Across approximately 400 genotyped donors of the cohort, an average of approximately 220,000 unique TCR beta nucleotide sequences per donor were sequenced, and roughly 20% of those sequences were non-productive.

The method was the immunoSEQ multiplex PCR assay. The multiplex PCR relied on a mix of 60 forward primers for TCR Vbeta segments and 13 reverse primers for TCR Jbeta segments. A multiplex PCR assay on genomic DNA amplified the CDR3 region of rearranged TCR beta genes. On the Illumina HiSeq System, the amplified TCR beta libraries were sequenced as 87-base-pair reads. The study's processing was this. In a later analysis, tens of millions of unique TCR beta chains were counted across the 666 repertoires, and some 10 million of these chains were shared by at least two donors. To remove PCR and sequencing errors, raw reads were error-corrected and collapsed into unique sequences using a nearest-neighbor algorithm that merged closely related sequences. CDR3 sequences were aligned to IMGT reference sequences to assign V, D and J gene segments. For a sequence to be retained, a match of at least six nucleotides was required to both a V gene segment and a J gene segment. A rearrangement was called productive if the CDR3 had no stop codons and remained in frame with V and J, and every other rearrangement was called non-productive. CDR3 was defined by IMGT convention, running from the second conserved V-encoded cysteine to the conserved J-encoded phenylalanine. The earlier analysis of about 590 of the donors excluded sequences that lacked an unambiguous match to a single V gene segment. In an earlier analysis of approximately 550 of the donors, V segments were called functional above 56.7% productive rearrangements and were called segregating when the between-donor standard deviation exceeded 5%. A statistical classification framework was built for diagnosing cytomegalovirus status from the catalog of TCR beta chain sequences. In a later analysis, TCR nucleotide sequences were compared against IMGT/GENE-DB human TR gene sequences so that V and J genes could be assigned. A later analysis assigned CDR3 sequences and most-parsimonious VDJ recombination scenarios with the TCRdist pipeline. In a later analysis, each TCR beta chain was defined by its CDR3 amino acid sequence together with its V-gene family, and reads lacking a unique V-gene family were excluded. As a way to deal with suspected cross-contamination and a sequencing artifact, a later analysis dropped nearly 600 nucleotide sequences that were highly shared and had low generation probability. In a later analysis, a clonal expansion index was calculated for each public chain from normalized within-repertoire ranks of inferred template counts. In a later analysis, generation probabilities were computed with a VDJ recombination model fitted to out-of-frame rearrangements, and the resulting probabilities were checked against IGoR. In a later analysis, hypergeometric tests were used to score TCR-TCR, TCR-HLA and TCR-CMV co-occurrence, with a repertoire-size bias correction applied to TCR pairs. In a later analysis, false discovery rates were estimated by permuting HLA or CMV assignments 20 times. In a later analysis, co-occurring TCRs were grouped using DBSCAN, with TCRdist sequence similarity added in when clustering inside HLA-allele-positive subsets. Co-occurrence clustering excluded repertoires with fewer than 30,000 or more than 120,000 public chains, plus five with anomalous nucleotide sharing. In its TCRdb copy, this immuneACCESS table keeps in-frame sequences only and misses some clones. Where compared with another copy, unresolved V genes explain less than half of these, and the others have no known cause. The V and J calls and the clone size are those of that table, but D and trimming were determined from the DNA. The sample table contains some 150,000 clones; only one count was recorded for about 75% of them. 1.5% to 2% of the sample is in the top ten clones.

This clone appeared once. What antigen it recognizes has not been identified. Per-base qualities were not stored, and no clone one base away is much larger. The cohort was made up of about 670 healthy bone marrow donors. At the time of sampling, all cohort members were nominally healthy, though unrecorded immune exposures were likely present. The donor tested CMV seronegative and was one of the 352 seronegative cohort members. Every donor gave a peripheral blood sample, and the peripheral blood mononuclear cells from that sample were used for TCR beta sequencing. The Qiagen DNeasy Blood Extraction Kit was used to extract genomic DNA from the blood cell samples. The junction carries 15 bases between V and J, which are trimmed by 1 base and 3 bases respectively. The CDR3 numbers 16 residues from cysteine through phenylalanine. The DNA shown is the 48-base CDR3, in frame from base 1. The germline V gene yields SNHLY for CDR1 and FYNNEI for CDR2.

Results and caveats for the whole study, not just this receptor: In a later analysis, the rate of TCR association differed among HLA loci, with DRB1 alleles having the most associated TCRs and HLA-C alleles having the fewest. The classifier was reported to diagnose cytomegalovirus status with high specificity and sensitivity in both the original cohort and the validation cohort. Immune exposure information for the cohort was limited to CMV serostatus. Most CMV-associated TCR beta chains appeared to be HLA-restricted in a later analysis, and the HLA associations seemed to be driven largely by CMV exposure. A further reported finding was that TCR beta sequences accurately predicted the HLA-A and HLA-B alleles for most subjects in the first cohort. Assigning TCR associations to individual alleles was difficult when HLA alleles, especially DR and DQ, strongly co-occurred. Specific HLA alleles were associated with more than 15,000 TCR beta sequences at a false discovery rate of 0.05 in a later analysis. The study gave a list of 150 to 200 TCR beta chains associated with cytomegalovirus. While some public TCRs were present in many individuals, most TCR sequences turned up only very rarely across donors. Broadly in line with IMGT annotations, most TCR beta V segments showed up in productive rearrangements about 90% or about 30% of the time in an earlier analysis of roughly 590 of the donors. A later genetic analysis associated a missense DCLRE1C variant with V-gene and J-gene trimming of TCR beta chains, and an independent cohort replicated the association. Because counts were too low, roughly 16 rarely observed V segments, including chromosome 9 orphons, were excluded from the earlier analysis of some 540 of the donors. Several of the top co-occurrence clusters appeared to be linked to parvovirus B19, influenza, CMV and Epstein-Barr virus, according to a later analysis. Correlated functional status among segregating V segments might be attributable to linkage disequilibrium, but an unknown experimental factor could not be ruled out. The sequencing pipeline was judged likely to have produced a cluster of highly shared sequence variants as a technical artifact. In a later analysis, HLA-associated TCR beta chains showed more clonal expansion and lower generation probabilities than non-associated chains that were equally common. Some IMGT-functional V segments, including TRBV6-2 and TRBV6-3, could not be distinguished by the 87-base-pair reads and were therefore excluded. It was suggested by the authors that the approach could potentially be generalized to other disease states and immunological phenotypes. In vitro tests confirmed that a few of the cytomegalovirus-associated TCR beta chains recognize cytomegalovirus antigens. Only TCR beta chains were sequenced in this cohort, and the absence of alpha or paired-chain data limited detectable features. HLA typing was unavailable for some donors at each locus, so association tests used only the typed subset. According to a later genetic analysis, donors in an Asian-associated ancestry cluster had fewer N-insertions in productive TCRs than the approximately 630-donor mean. The presence/absence analyses assumed that sequencing depth was roughly uniform across donors, and that assumption may not be true.

Source material: PBMCs. The receptor's source is a young woman in good health and CMV-seronegative. The V and J segments used are TRBV2 and TRBJ1-1; the D gene cannot be resolved reliably. The nucleotide sequence reads as follows: TGTGCCAGCAGTGAAGGAACGGGGTTTGGGGACACTGAAGCTTTCTTT. This encodes CASSEGTGFGDTEAFF.